Below are 14 T cell receptor beta chains sequenced from a single sample in a study of CD8 T cells in ankylosing spondylitis. MiXCR, run by TCRdb on the 5' RACE reads, gives a single entry per CDR3 protein. The data hold some 95,000 distinct CDR3 sequences, with roughly 10% observed a single time. The sample taken for sequencing was blood, either unsorted or a sorted T cell fraction (not recorded which). All receptors derive from a male donor with ankylosing spondylitis or in good health (not recorded which).

At least ten counts were recorded for this clonotype. V and J are TRBV20-1 and TRBJ2-1; TRBD2 matches 11 bases. Germline lookup yields CDR1 DFQATT and CDR2 SNEGSKA (reference sequence). The CDR3 is 14 residues long. V shed 6 bases, J shed 5 bases, and the junction held 6 bases outside the gene matches. CDR3 nucleotides: TGCAGTGCAAGAAATAGCGGGGGGGACAATGAGCAGTTCTTC. It encodes CSARNSGGDNEQFF.

This clonotype has ten or more counts. V and J are TRBV5-5 and TRBJ1-5; TRBD1 matches 9 bases. This CDR3 is 13 amino acids long. Germline V gives CDR1 SGHKS, CDR2 YYEKEE (reference sequence). Losses at the gene ends were 4 bases for V and 4 bases for J; bases not matched to a gene: 0. The CDR3: CASSGQGNQPQHF. CDR3 DNA: TGTGCCAGCAGCGGACAGGGGAATCAGCCCCAGCATTTT. Together with reference TRBV5-5 and TRBJ1-5, the CDR3 gives the full variable domain: DAGVTQSPTHLIKTRGQQVTLRCSPISGHKSVSWYQQVLGQGPQFIFQYYEKEERGRGNFPDRFSARQFPNYSSELNVNALLLGDSALYLCASSGQGNQPQHFGDGTRLSIL.

In this sample, this clonotype is medium-sized. This chain connects TRBV12-3 or TRBV12-4 to TRBJ2-5, with D possibly matching TRBD1 (6 bases). V lost 6 bases and J lost 1, with 12 bases in between. The CDR3 contains 14 residues. The CDR3 loop reads CASSSGQPQETQYF. CDR3 coding DNA: TGTGCCAGCAGCTCCGGACAGCCCCAAGAGACCCAGTACTTC.

There are many counts of this clonotype. The rearrangement joins TRBV7-8 to TRBJ2-1; 9 positions agree with TRBD1. Unmatched junction bases numbered 7, after V lost 5 bases and J lost 2 bases. Per the germline V gene, CDR1 is SGHVS and CDR2 is FQNEAQ. The CDR3 consists of 16 residues. The CDR3 protein is CASSPKDRGAYNEQFF. The CDR3 DNA sequence: TGTGCCAGCAGCCCCAAAGACAGGGGGGCCTACAATGAGCAGTTCTTC. Using reference TRBV7-8 and TRBJ2-1 for the parts outside the CDR3, the full variable domain is GAGVSQSPRYKVAKRGQDVALRCDPISGHVSLFWYQQALGQGPEFLTYFQNEAQLDKSGLPSDRFFAERPEGSVSTLKIQRTQQEDSAVYLCASSPKDRGAYNEQFFGPGTRLTVL.

This clonotype showed up many times. The V and J genes are TRBV7-3 and TRBJ2-7; perhaps TRBD2 as D (5 bases). From germline, CDR1 is SGHTA and CDR2 FQGTGA. The CDR3 length is 14 residues. Deletions cut 3 bases from V and 5 bases from J, with 14 bases between. CDR3 sequence: CASSFGGGVDEQYF. The CDR3 DNA follows: TGTGCCAGCAGCTTCGGAGGTGGGGTTGACGAGCAGTACTTC.

This clonotype was seen ten or more times. This chain joins TRBV11-1 and TRBJ2-1; D is undetermined. Trimming removed 5 bases at V and 9 bases at J, with 14 bases between. Germline-derived CDR1 and CDR2 are SGHAT and FQDESV (reference sequence). CDR3 length equals 13 residues. CDR3 DNA: TGTGCCAGCAGCACCAGATTACCCGGTGAGCAGTTCTTC. It encodes CASSTRLPGEQFF.

The chain joins TRBV5-1 to TRBJ2-5; 7 bases match TRBD2. The CDR3 length is 15 residues. Germline CDR1 and CDR2: SGHRS and YFSETQ. V gave up 4 bases and J gave up 1 base; unmatched junction bases: 7. DNA of the CDR3: TGCGCCAGCAGCCTCCTCTGGGGGGGCCAAGAGACCCAGTACTTC. This encodes CASSLLWGGQETQYF.

This clonotype was found many times. This chain connects TRBV12-3 or TRBV12-4 to TRBJ2-7, with 7 bases lining up with TRBD1. V lost 6 bases and J lost 2; bases outside the gene matches: 10. The CDR3 spans 15 residues. The CDR3 spells CASREQGSPPYEQYF. CDR3 bases: TGTGCCAGCAGGGAACAGGGGTCCCCTCCCTACGAGCAGTACTTC.

The chain uses TRBV18 and TRBJ1-6; the D is unclear. Germline V CDR1 and CDR2: KGHSH, LQKENI. This CDR3 region has 18 residues. Trimming shortened V by 1 base and J by 0 bases, and 13 bases separated the two germline ends. The CDR3 coding sequence is TGTGCCAGCTCACCACGGGCAGACCTCAGCTCCTATAATTCACCCCTCCACTTT. As protein: CASSPRADLSSYNSPLHF.

Ten or more counts support this clonotype. The chain's CDR3 is CSARAGTGEIQPQHF. The CDR3, as DNA: TGCAGTGCTAGAGCGGGGACAGGGGAGATTCAGCCCCAGCATTTT. The chain couples TRBV20-1 to TRBJ1-5; 10 bases align to TRBD1. The CDR3 loop spans 15 amino acids. Trimming removed 1 base from V and 6 bases from J; junction bases left unmatched: 6. From germline, CDR1 is DFQATT and CDR2 SNEGSKA (reference sequence).

The chain recombines TRBV7-8 with TRBJ2-7, with D possibly TRBD2 on 5 matching bases. The CDR3 is made up of 13 amino acids. V lost 2 bases and J 2 bases, leaving 7 bases between the germline ends. CDR1 is SGHVS and CDR2 is FQNEAQ in the germline V gene. CDR3 bases: TGTGCCAGCAGCTTAACTAGAGCCTACGAGCAGTACTTC. Its translation is CASSLTRAYEQYF.

This clonotype was observed many times. This chain joins TRBV24-1 and TRBJ2-1, with TRBD2 matching 12 bases. This CDR3 region has 15 residues. CDR1 and CDR2 from the germline V gene are KGHDR and SFDVKD. J gave up 6 bases and V 4 bases, and 3 bases lay outside the gene matches. The CDR3, as DNA: TGTGCCACCAGTGAGCTAGCGGGGGGGGCCAATGAGCAGTTCTTC. Its protein product is CATSELAGGANEQFF.

The table lists this clonotype with a few counts. V gene TRBV5-1 combines with J gene TRBJ1-2; weak D call: TRBD1 (6 bases). The germline CDR1 and CDR2 sequences are SGHRS and YFSETQ. This CDR3 has 14 residues. Trimming left V 0 bases short and J 0 bases short, with 6 bases between. The CDR3 sequence is CASSLEGANYGYTF. The DNA of the CDR3 is TGCGCCAGCAGCTTGGAGGGGGCTAACTATGGCTACACCTTC.

This clonotype was recorded many times. The chain uses TRBV5-1 and TRBJ2-2, with 8 bases aligning to TRBD1. Per the germline V gene, CDR1 is SGHRS and CDR2 is YFSETQ. J gave up 5 bases and V 4 bases, and 7 bases lay outside the gene matches. The CDR3 extends over 15 amino acids. CDR3 in DNA: TGCGCCAGCAGCGTAACAGGGGGTAGTACCGGGGAGCTGTTTTTT. Translating gives CASSVTGGSTGELFF.